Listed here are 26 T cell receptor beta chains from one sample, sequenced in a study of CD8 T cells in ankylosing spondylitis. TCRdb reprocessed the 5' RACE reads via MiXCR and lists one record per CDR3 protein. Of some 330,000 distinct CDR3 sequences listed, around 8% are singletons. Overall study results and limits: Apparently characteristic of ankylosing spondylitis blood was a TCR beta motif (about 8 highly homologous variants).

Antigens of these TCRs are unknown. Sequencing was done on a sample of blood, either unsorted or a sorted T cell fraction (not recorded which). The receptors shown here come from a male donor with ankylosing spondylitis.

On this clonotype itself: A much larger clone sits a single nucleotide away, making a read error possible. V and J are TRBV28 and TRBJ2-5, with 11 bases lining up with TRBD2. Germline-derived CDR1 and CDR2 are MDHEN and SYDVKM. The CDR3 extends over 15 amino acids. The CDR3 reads CDSSYLAGGRETQYF. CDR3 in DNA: TGTGACAGCAGTTACCTAGCGGGAGGTCGGGAGACCCAGTACTTC.

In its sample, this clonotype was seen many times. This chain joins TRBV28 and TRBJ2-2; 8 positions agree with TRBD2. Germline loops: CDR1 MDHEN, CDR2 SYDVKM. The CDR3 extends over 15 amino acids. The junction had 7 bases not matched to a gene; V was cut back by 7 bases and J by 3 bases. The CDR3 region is CASTPGGLDTGELFF. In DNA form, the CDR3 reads TGTGCCAGCACCCCTGGGGGACTAGACACCGGGGAGCTGTTTTTT.

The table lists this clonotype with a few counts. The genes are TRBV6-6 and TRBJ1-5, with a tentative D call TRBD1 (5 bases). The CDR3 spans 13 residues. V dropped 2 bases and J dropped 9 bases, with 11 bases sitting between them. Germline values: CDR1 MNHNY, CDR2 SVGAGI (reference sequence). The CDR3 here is CASSYGGLSPQHF. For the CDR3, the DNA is TGTGCCAGCAGTTACGGGGGTCTTTCGCCCCAGCATTTT.

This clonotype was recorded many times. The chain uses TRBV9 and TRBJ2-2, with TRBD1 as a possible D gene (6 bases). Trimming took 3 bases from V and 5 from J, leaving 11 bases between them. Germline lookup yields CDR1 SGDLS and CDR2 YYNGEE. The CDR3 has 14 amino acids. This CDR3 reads CASSEFQGTGELFF. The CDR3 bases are TGTGCCAGCAGCGAATTCCAGGGGACCGGGGAGCTGTTTTTT.

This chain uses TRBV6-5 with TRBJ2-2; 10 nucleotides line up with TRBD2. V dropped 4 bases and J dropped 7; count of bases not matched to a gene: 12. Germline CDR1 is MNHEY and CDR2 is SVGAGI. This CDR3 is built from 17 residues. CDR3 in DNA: TGTGCCAGCAGTTCACCGAAGGGGAGCGGGAGGGTCGGGGAGCTGTTTTTT. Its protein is CASSSPKGSGRVGELFF.

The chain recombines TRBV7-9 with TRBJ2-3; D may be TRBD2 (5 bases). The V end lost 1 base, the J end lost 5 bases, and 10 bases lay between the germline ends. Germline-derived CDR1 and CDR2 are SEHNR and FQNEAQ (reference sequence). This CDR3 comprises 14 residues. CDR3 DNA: TGTGCCAGCAGCTTAGACATAGAGGGAGATACGCAGTATTTT. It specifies CASSLDIEGDTQYF.

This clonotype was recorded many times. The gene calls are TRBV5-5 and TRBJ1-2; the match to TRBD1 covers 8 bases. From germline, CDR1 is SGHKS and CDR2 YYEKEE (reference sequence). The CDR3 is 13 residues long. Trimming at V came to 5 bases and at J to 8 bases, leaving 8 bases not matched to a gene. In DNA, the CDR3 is TGTGCCAGCAGTCCCGGGACAGGAAGGGGCTACACCTTC. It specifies CASSPGTGRGYTF.

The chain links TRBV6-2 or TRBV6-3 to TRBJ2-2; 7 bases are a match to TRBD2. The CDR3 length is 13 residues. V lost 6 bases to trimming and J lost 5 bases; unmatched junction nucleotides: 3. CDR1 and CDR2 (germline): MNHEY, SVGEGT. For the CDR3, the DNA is TGTGCCAGCAGAGGGACTACGACCGGGGAGCTGTTTTTT. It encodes CASRGTTTGELFF.

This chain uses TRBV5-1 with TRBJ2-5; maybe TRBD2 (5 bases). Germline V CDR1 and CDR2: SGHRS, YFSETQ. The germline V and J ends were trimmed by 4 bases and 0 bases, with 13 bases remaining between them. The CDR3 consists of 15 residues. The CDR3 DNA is TGCGCCAGCAGCAGTAGGCGGGCCTACCAAGAGACCCAGTACTTC. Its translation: CASSSRRAYQETQYF.

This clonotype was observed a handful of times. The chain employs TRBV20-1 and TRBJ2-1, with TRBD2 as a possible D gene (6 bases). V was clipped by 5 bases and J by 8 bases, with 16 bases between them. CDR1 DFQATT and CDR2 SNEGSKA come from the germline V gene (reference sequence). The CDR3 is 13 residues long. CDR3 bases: TGCAGTGCTGATTTCGGGAGTCGGGATGAGCAGTTCTTC. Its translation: CSADFGSRDEQFF.

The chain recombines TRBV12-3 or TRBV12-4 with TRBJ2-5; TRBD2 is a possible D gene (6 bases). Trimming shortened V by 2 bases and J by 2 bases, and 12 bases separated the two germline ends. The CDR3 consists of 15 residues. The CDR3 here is CASSLPGLEQETQYF. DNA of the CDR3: TGTGCCAGCAGTTTACCGGGACTTGAACAAGAGACCCAGTACTTC.

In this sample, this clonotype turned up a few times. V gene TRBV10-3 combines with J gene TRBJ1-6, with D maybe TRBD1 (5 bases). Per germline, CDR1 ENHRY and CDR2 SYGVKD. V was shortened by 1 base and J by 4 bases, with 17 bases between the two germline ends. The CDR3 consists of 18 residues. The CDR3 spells CAISELDPRRGYNSPLHF. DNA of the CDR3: TGTGCCATCAGTGAGTTGGACCCCCGTCGGGGGTATAATTCACCCCTCCACTTT.

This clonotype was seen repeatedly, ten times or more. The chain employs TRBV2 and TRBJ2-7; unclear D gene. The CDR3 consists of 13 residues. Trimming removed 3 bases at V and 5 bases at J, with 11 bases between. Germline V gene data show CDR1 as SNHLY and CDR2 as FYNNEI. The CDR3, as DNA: TGTGCCAGCAGTGAGACAACTTTCCACGAGCAGTACTTC. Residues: CASSETTFHEQYF.

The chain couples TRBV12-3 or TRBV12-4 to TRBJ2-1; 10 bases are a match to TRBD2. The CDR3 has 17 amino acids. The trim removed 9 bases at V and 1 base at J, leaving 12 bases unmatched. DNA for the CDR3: TGTGCCAGTCTAAGGGGGAGCGGGAGGGGGTCCTACAATGAGCAGTTCTTC. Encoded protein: CASLRGSGRGSYNEQFF.

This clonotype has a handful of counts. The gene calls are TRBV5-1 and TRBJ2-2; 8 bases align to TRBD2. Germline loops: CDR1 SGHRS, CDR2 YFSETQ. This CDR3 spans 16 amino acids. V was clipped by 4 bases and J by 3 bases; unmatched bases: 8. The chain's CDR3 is CASSGEAAGDTGELFF. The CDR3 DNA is TGCGCCAGCAGCGGGGAGGCAGCGGGAGACACCGGGGAGCTGTTTTTT.

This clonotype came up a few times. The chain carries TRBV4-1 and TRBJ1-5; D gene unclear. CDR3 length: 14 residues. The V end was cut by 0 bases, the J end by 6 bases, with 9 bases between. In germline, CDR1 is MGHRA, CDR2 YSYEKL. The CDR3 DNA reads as TGCGCCAGCAGCCAAGAGATGGGGATTCAGCCCCAGCATTTT. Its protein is CASSQEMGIQPQHF.

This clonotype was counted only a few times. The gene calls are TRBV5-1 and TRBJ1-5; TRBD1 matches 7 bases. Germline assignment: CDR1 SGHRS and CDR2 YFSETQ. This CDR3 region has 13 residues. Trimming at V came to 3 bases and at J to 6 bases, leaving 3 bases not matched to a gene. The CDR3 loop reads CASSSTGVQPQHF. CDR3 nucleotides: TGCGCCAGCAGCTCCACAGGGGTTCAGCCCCAGCATTTT. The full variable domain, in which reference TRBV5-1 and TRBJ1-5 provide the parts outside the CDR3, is KAGVTQTPRYLIKTRGQQVTLSCSPISGHRSVSWYQQTPGQGLQFLFEYFSETQRNKGNFPGRFSGRQFSNSRSEMNVSTLELGDSALYLCASSSTGVQPQHFGDGTRLSIL.

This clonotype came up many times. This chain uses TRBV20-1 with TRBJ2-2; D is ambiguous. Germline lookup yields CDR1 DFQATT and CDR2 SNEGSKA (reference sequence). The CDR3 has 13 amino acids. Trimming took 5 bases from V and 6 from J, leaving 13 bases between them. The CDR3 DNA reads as TGCAGTGCTGTAGGAGCCCCACCCGGGGAGCTGTTTTTT. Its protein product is CSAVGAPPGELFF.

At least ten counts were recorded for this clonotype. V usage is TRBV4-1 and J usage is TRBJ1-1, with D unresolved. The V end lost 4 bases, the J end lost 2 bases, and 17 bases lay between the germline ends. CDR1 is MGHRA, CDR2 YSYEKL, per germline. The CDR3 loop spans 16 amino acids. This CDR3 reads CASSPLSLWGNTEAFF. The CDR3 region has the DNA TGCGCCAGCAGCCCGTTGTCCCTTTGGGGAAACACTGAAGCTTTCTTT.

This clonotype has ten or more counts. Here the CDR3 reads CASSLSGGEAFF. The CDR3, as DNA: TGTGCCAGCAGCTTAAGCGGGGGCGAAGCTTTCTTT. This chain connects TRBV7-3 to TRBJ1-1; tentatively, D is TRBD1 (6 bases). The CDR3 has 12 residues. Germline CDR1 is SGHTA and CDR2 is FQGTGA. The V and J ends lost 1 base and 8 bases respectively, with 8 bases between them.

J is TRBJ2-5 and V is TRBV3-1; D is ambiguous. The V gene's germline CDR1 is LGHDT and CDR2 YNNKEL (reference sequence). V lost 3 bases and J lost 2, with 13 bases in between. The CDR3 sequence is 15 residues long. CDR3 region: CASSHRNGRQETQYF. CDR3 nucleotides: TGTGCCAGCAGCCACCGGAATGGACGGCAAGAGACCCAGTACTTC.

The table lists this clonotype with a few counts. CDR3: CAISGTDTDTQYF. The CDR3 DNA reads TGTGCCATCAGTGGGACAGACACAGATACGCAGTATTTT. The genes are TRBV10-3 and TRBJ2-3, with D perhaps matching TRBD1 (6 bases). Germline CDR1 and CDR2: ENHRY and SYGVKD. Trimming cost V 4 bases and J 2 bases, with 7 bases left between them. The length of the CDR3 is 13 residues.

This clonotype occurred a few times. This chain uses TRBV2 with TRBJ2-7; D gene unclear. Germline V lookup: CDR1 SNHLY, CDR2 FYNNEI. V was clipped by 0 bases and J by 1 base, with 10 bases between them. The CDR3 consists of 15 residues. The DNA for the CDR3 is TGTGCCAGCAGTGAAGCAGTGACTGGATCCTACGAGCAGTACTTC. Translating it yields CASSEAVTGSYEQYF.

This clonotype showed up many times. CDR3 sequence (DNA): TGTGCCAGCAGCAATAATCAAGAGCCCCAGCATTTT. The encoded protein is CASSNNQEPQHF. The rearrangement uses TRBV12-3 or TRBV12-4 and TRBJ1-5, with unresolved D. The CDR3 runs 12 residues. The V gene lost 6 bases and the J gene lost 8 bases, with 11 bases spanning the gap.

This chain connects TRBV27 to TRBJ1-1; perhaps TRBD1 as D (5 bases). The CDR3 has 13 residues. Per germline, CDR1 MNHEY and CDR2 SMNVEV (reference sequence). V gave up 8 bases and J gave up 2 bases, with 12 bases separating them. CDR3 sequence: CASAARANTEAFF. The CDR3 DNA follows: TGTGCCAGCGCTGCCAGGGCCAACACTGAAGCTTTCTTT.

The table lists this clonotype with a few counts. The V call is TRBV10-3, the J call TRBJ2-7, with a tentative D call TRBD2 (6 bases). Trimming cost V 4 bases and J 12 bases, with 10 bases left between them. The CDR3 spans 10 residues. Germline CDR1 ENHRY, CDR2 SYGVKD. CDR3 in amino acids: CAISAGLMYF. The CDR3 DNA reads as TGTGCCATCAGTGCGGGACTTATGTACTTC.